This T cell receptor beta chain was sequenced for a study of T cell changes during pregnancy in multiple sclerosis. The assay was immunoSEQ multiplex PCR, and TCRdb's table has in-frame clones only and misses some. This sample carries about 58,000 clones, roughly 93% of them seen once, and the ten largest clones take more than 3%. Trimming took 5 bases from V and 5 from J; bases not matched to a gene: 6. The germline CDR1 and CDR2 sequences are GTSNPN and SVGIG (reference sequence). This CDR3 has 13 amino acids. The receptor comes from a female donor with multiple sclerosis, enrolled in a pregnancy study. The chain is built from TRBV30 and TRBJ1-5, with 7 bases identical to TRBD1. The sequencing used CD8+ T cells from peripheral blood mononuclear cells, collected in the second trimester of pregnancy. The CDR3 region is CAWAHQGDQPQHF. In nucleotides, the CDR3 is TGTGCCTGGGCCCATCAGGGGGATCAGCCCCAGCATTTT.